This T cell receptor beta chain was identified in a study of blood T cell repertoires in COVID-19. On the study more broadly: The study drew acute and convalescent COVID-19 samples from the United States, Italy and Spain. T cells, B-cell-depleted T cells, or PBMCs supplied cDNA or gDNA.

Original processing methods: By means of reference gene primer amplification, nucleated cell counts were estimated. Method: immunoSEQ multiplex PCR; TCRdb's copy keeps in-frame clones and lacks some. The D gene and trimming were derived from the DNA, and the V and J assignments and clone size from that table. This table has around 300,000 clones, more than 75% appearing once. Germline trimming cut 6 bases from V and 7 bases from J; bases unmatched to any gene: 12. This CDR3 has 15 amino acids. Per the germline V gene, CDR1 is LNHDA and CDR2 is SQIVND (reference sequence). The sequencing sample was made of peripheral blood. This sequence joins TRBV19 and TRBJ2-7; TRBD2 matches at 10 bases. The sequence derives from a man aged 45-65 years with active or convalescent COVID-19. CDR3 sequence reads: CASSIQLAGLREQYF. In DNA, the CDR3 is TGTGCCAGTAGCATACAACTAGCGGGGTTGAGGGAGCAGTACTTC.